Presented here are 14 T cell receptor beta chains from one specimen sequenced in a study of cytomegalovirus exposure and HLA in healthy donors. Profiled with immunoSEQ multiplex PCR; TCRdb holds only in-frame clones, not every one. The data contain some 140,000 clones, approximately 84% of them singletons. The sequenced material came from PBMCs. The receptors were gathered from a young woman in good health and CMV-seronegative.

The CDR3 region is CASSENQGGRGYTF. The CDR3 DNA reads TGTGCCAGCAGTGAAAATCAGGGGGGAAGGGGCTACACCTTC. This chain connects TRBV6-1 to TRBJ1-2; 7 bases line up with TRBD1. Germline-derived CDR1 and CDR2 are MNHNS and SASEGT. V trimming: 2 bases; J trimming: 8 bases; junction bases outside the gene matches: 8. CDR3 length: 14 amino acids.

The chain couples TRBV2 to TRBJ2-7; 8 positions agree with TRBD1. CDR1 SNHLY and CDR2 FYNNEI come from the germline V gene. J gave up 0 bases and V 5 bases, and 6 bases lay outside the gene matches. CDR3 length: 15 residues. CDR3 sequence (DNA): TGTGCCAGCAGTCTAGTGACAGGGGCCTCCTACGAGCAGTACTTC. Translating it yields CASSLVTGASYEQYF.

The V gene is TRBV7-8, the J gene TRBJ1-1; tentative D call: TRBD1 (5 bases). Germline V gene lookup returns CDR1 SGHVS and CDR2 FQNEAQ. The CDR3 is 14 residues long. Trimming left V 3 bases short and J 1 base short, with 9 bases between. In DNA, the CDR3 is TGTGCCAGCAGCTTCGGGGGGAAGAACACTGAAGCTTTCTTT. As protein: CASSFGGKNTEAFF. Supplemented by reference TRBV7-8 and TRBJ1-1, the full variable domain reads GAGVSQSPRYKVAKRGQDVALRCDPISGHVSLFWYQQALGQGPEFLTYFQNEAQLDKSGLPSDRFFAERPEGSVSTLKIQRTQQEDSAVYLCASSFGGKNTEAFFGQGTRLTVV.

The chain carries TRBV5-6 and TRBJ2-1, with 9 bases identical to TRBD2. Per the germline V gene, CDR1 is SGHDT and CDR2 is YYEEEE. There are 16 residues in the CDR3. J was trimmed by 0 bases and V by 4 bases; bases with no gene match: 5. The DNA for the CDR3 is TGTGCCAGCAGCCTTAGCGGGGGATACTCCTACAATGAGCAGTTCTTC. This codes for CASSLSGGYSYNEQFF.

The chain combines TRBV2 with TRBJ1-4; TRBD1 is a possible D gene (5 bases). Germline lookup yields CDR1 SNHLY and CDR2 FYNNEI. This CDR3 has 14 amino acids. V was shortened by 3 bases and J by 5 bases, with 10 bases between the two germline ends. This CDR3 is CASSENRPNEKLFF. The CDR3 nucleotides are TGTGCCAGCAGTGAGAACAGGCCGAATGAAAAACTGTTTTTT. Together with reference TRBV2 and TRBJ1-4, the CDR3 gives the full variable domain: EPEVTQTPSHQVTQMGQEVILRCVPISNHLYFYWYRQILGQKVEFLVSFYNNEISEKSEIFDDQFSVERPDGSNFTLKIRSTKLEDSAMYFCASSENRPNEKLFFGSGTQLSVL.

This clone was observed a single time. This chain joins TRBV4-1 and TRBJ1-5; D is possibly TRBD1 (5 bases). V lost 0 bases and J lost 2, with 11 bases in between. CDR3 length: 16 residues. Germline CDR1 MGHRA, CDR2 YSYEKL. The CDR3 sequence: CASSQEGGGGNQPQHF. The CDR3 DNA is TGCGCCAGCAGCCAAGAGGGGGGGGGTGGCAATCAGCCCCAGCATTTT.

The J gene is TRBJ1-3, the V gene TRBV7-2, with TRBD1 identical over 8 bases. The CDR3 extends over 15 amino acids. The germline V gene encodes CDR1 SGHTA and CDR2 FQGNSA. V dropped 4 bases and J dropped 0; count of bases not matched to a gene: 2. CDR3 nucleotides: TGTGCCAGCAGCTCAACAGGGGGCTCTGGAAACACCATATATTTT. Translating gives CASSSTGGSGNTIYF.

The rearrangement joins TRBV9 to TRBJ1-3; D uncertain. CDR1 SGDLS and CDR2 YYNGEE come from the germline V gene. The CDR3 has 15 amino acids. Between the trimmed V and J ends, which lost 4 bases and 8 bases, there was a span of 19 bases. CDR3 in DNA: TGTGCCAGCAGCCCGCATGTAACCGAGGAGGACACCATATATTTT. This codes for CASSPHVTEEDTIYF. Variable domain in full (rest from reference TRBV9 and TRBJ1-3): DSGVTQTPKHLITATGQRVTLRCSPRSGDLSVYWYQQSLDQGLQFLIQYYNGEERAKGNILERFSAQQFPDLHSELNLSSLELGDSALYFCASSPHVTEEDTIYFGEGSWLTVV.

The V gene is TRBV27, the J gene TRBJ1-1; D might be TRBD1 (5 bases). Trimming shortened V by 7 bases and J by 7 bases, and 25 bases separated the two germline ends. Germline values: CDR1 MNHEY, CDR2 SMNVEV (reference sequence). This CDR3 region has 16 residues. DNA for the CDR3: TGTGCCAGCACCTTAAGAGGCGGGACTCGGAACGGTGAAGCTTTCTTT. The encoded protein is CASTLRGGTRNGEAFF.

Written as DNA, the CDR3 is TGTGCCAGCAGTCCCCAGACTAGCGGGGGCTACAATGAGCAGTTCTTC. Protein product: CASSPQTSGGYNEQFF. V and J are TRBV27 and TRBJ2-1; 12 bases line up with TRBD2. With 5 bases clipped from V and 3 bases from J, the junction kept 5 bases outside the gene matches. The CDR3 is made up of 16 amino acids. The V gene's germline CDR1 is MNHEY and CDR2 SMNVEV (reference sequence).

The chain uses TRBV6-6 and TRBJ1-1; unclear D gene. The germline V gene encodes CDR1 MNHNY and CDR2 SVGAGI (reference sequence). The V end lost 8 bases, the J end lost 2 bases, and 6 bases lay between the germline ends. The CDR3 contains 11 residues. The CDR3 here is CASGRNTEAFF. The CDR3 DNA is TGTGCCAGCGGGAGAAACACTGAAGCTTTCTTT.

This clone was seen a few times. The rearrangement uses TRBV18 and TRBJ1-2, with 12 bases that match TRBD1. Germline CDR1 reads KGHSH; CDR2 reads LQKENI. The J segment lost 8 bases and the V segment lost 2 bases, leaving 6 bases of the junction unmatched. This CDR3 comprises 15 residues. CDR3 coding DNA: TGTGCCAGCTCACCAGTGGGACAGGGGGCCAACGGCTACACCTTC. This translates into CASSPVGQGANGYTF.

V and J are TRBV27 and TRBJ2-6; 16 bases are shared with TRBD2. With 6 bases clipped from V and 4 bases from J, the junction kept 12 bases outside the gene matches. From germline, CDR1 is MNHEY and CDR2 SMNVEV (reference sequence). This CDR3 has 20 residues. The CDR3 nucleotides read TGTGCCAGCAGACTCTCCGGGACTAGCGGGGGGGCGAAGGGGGCCAACGTCCTGACTTTC. Protein: CASRLSGTSGGAKGANVLTF. The complete variable domain, with remaining parts taken from reference TRBV27 and TRBJ2-6, reads EAQVTQNPRYLITVTGKKLTVTCSQNMNHEYMSWYRQDPGLGLRQIYYSMNVEVTDKGDVPEGYKVSRKEKRNFPLILESPSPNQTSLYFCASRLSGTSGGAKGANVLTFGAGSRLTVL.

The chain carries TRBV4-3 and TRBJ1-1, with unresolved D. V dropped 2 bases and J dropped 2 bases, with 12 bases sitting between them. Per the germline V gene, CDR1 is LGHNA and CDR2 is YSLEER. CDR3 length: 15 residues. This CDR3 is CASSQSLGLNTEAFF. CDR3 in DNA: TGCGCCAGCAGCCAAAGCTTAGGACTTAACACTGAAGCTTTCTTT.